This TCR beta chain was sequenced in a study of OX40 agonist ivuxolimab in advanced cancers. The study's findings and limits: Those patients achieving a partial response at 0.1-3.0 mg/kg showed among the lowest clonal expansion.

Produced via immunoSEQ multiplex PCR; TCRdb's table is partial and in-frame only. The sample comprises about 36,000 clones, 88% of which are singletons, and roughly 13% rests with the top ten. As to this clone: Its antigen is unidentified.

CDR3 length equals 12 residues. Germline CDR1 reads SNHLY; CDR2 reads FYNNEI. The ends were cut back, 2 bases at V and 6 bases at J, with 7 bases in the middle. The chain joins TRBV2 to TRBJ1-1; unclear D gene. The source of this sequence is an adult with an advanced solid tumor such as melanoma, head and neck, liver or kidney cancer. The sequenced sample was CD4+ or CD8+ T cells sorted from blood, obtained in a trial of the OX40 agonist ivuxolimab. CDR3 nucleotides: TGTGCCAGCAGTGAATGGGTCGCTGAAGCTTTCTTT. It codes for CASSEWVAEAFF.